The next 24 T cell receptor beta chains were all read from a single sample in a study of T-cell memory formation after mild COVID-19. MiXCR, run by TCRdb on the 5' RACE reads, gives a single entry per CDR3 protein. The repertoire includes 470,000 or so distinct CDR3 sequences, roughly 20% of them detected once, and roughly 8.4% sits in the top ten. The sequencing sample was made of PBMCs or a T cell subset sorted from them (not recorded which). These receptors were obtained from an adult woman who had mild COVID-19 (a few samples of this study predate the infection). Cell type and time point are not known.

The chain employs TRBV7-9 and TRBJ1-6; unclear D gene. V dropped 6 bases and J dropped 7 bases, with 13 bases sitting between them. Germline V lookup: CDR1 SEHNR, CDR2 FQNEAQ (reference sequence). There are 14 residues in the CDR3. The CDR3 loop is CASSSREENSPLHF. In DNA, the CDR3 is TGTGCCAGCAGTTCCCGGGAGGAAAATTCACCCCTCCACTTT.

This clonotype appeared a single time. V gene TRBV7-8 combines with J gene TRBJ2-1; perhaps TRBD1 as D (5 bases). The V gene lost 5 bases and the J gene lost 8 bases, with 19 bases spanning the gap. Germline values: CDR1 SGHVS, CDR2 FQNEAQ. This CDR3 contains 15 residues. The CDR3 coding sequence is TGTGCCAGCAGCCCACTCAGGGTATCGTTTGATGAGCAGTTCTTC. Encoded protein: CASSPLRVSFDEQFF. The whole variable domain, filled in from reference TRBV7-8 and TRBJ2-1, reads GAGVSQSPRYKVAKRGQDVALRCDPISGHVSLFWYQQALGQGPEFLTYFQNEAQLDKSGLPSDRFFAERPEGSVSTLKIQRTQQEDSAVYLCASSPLRVSFDEQFFGPGTRLTVL.

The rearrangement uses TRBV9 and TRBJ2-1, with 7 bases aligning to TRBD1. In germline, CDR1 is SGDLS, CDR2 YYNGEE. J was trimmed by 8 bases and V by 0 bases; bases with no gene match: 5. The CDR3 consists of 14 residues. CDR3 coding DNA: TGTGCCAGCAGCGTAGGGGACAGCCATCATGAGCAGTTCTTC. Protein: CASSVGDSHHEQFF.

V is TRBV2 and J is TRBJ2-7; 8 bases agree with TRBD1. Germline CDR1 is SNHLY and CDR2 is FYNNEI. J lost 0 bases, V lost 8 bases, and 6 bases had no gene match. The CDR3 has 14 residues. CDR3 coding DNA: TGTGCCAGCGGGCGGCAGGGGGCCTCCTACGAGCAGTACTTC. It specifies CASGRQGASYEQYF.

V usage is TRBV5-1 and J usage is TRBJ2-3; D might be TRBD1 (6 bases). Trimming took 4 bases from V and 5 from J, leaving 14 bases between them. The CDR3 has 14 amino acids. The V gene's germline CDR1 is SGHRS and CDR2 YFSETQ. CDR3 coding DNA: TGCGCCAGCAGCCCCTTACAGGGAGAAGATACGCAGTATTTT. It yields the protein CASSPLQGEDTQYF.

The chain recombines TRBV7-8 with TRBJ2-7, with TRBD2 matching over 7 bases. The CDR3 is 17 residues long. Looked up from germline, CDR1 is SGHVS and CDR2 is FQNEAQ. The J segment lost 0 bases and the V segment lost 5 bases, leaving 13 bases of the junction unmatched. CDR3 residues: CASSQERGGRSSYEQYF. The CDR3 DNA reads TGTGCCAGCAGCCAAGAAAGGGGCGGGAGAAGCTCCTACGAGCAGTACTTC. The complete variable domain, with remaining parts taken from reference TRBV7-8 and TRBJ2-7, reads GAGVSQSPRYKVAKRGQDVALRCDPISGHVSLFWYQQALGQGPEFLTYFQNEAQLDKSGLPSDRFFAERPEGSVSTLKIQRTQQEDSAVYLCASSQERGGRSSYEQYFGPGTRLTVT.

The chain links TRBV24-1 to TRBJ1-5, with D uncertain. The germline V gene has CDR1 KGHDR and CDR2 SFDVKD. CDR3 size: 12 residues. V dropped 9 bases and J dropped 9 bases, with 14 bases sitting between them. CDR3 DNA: TGTGCCACCGGATACTTAGGCGGGCCCCAGCATTTT. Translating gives CATGYLGGPQHF.

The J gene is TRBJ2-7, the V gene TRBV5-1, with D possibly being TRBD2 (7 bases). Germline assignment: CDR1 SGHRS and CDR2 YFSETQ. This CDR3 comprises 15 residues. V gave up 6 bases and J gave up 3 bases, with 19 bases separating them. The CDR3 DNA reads TGCGCCAGCACCTCCTGGGGGGGGCCCCACTACGAGCAGTACTTC. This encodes CASTSWGGPHYEQYF.

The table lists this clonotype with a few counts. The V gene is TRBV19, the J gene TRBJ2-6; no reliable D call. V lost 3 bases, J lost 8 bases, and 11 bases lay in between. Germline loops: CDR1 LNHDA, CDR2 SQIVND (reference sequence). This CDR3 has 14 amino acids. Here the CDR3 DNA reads TGTGCCAGTAGTATTAGTCAGGCGTCCAACGTCCTGACTTTC. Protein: CASSISQASNVLTF.

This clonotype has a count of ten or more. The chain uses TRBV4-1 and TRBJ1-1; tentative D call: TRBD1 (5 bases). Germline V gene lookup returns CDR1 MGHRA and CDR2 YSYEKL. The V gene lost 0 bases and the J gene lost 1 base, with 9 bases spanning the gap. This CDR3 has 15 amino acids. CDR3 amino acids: CASSQDRVGNTEAFF. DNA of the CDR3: TGCGCCAGCAGCCAAGACAGGGTGGGGAACACTGAAGCTTTCTTT.

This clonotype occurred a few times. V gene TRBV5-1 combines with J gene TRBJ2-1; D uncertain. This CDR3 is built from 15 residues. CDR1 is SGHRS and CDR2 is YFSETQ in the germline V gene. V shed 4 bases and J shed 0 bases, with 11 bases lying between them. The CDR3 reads CASSVGSISYNEQFF. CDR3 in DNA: TGCGCCAGCAGCGTGGGCTCAATCTCCTACAATGAGCAGTTCTTC.

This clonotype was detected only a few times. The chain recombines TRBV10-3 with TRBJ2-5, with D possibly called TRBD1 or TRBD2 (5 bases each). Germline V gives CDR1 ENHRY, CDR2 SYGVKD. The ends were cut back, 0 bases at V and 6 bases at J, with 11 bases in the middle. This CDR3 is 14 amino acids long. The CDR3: CAISESNGGKTQYF. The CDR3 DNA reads TGTGCCATCAGTGAGTCGAATGGGGGAAAGACCCAGTACTTC.

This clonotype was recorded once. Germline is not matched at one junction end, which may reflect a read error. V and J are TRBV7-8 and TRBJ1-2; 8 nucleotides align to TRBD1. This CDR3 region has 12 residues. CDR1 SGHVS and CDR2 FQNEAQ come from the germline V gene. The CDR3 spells CASSPRTGRGVF. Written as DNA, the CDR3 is TGTGCCAGCAGCCCTAGGACAGGGCGTGGGGTTTTC.

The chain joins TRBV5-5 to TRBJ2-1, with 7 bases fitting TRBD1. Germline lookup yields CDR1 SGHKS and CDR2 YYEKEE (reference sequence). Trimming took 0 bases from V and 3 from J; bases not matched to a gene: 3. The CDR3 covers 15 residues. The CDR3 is CASSLDGTDYNEQFF. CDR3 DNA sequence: TGTGCCAGCAGCTTGGATGGGACAGACTACAATGAGCAGTTCTTC.

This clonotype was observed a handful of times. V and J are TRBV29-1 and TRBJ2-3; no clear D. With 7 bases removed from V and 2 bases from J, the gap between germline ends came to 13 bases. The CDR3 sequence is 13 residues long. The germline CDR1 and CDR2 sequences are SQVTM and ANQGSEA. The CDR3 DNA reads TGCAGCGCCCAGCAGTCTGCCACAGATACGCAGTATTTT. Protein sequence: CSAQQSATDTQYF.

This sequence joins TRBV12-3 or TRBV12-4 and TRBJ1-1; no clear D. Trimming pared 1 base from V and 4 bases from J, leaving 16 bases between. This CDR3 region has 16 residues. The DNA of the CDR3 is TGTGCCAGCAGTTTAGATGGGGTAGGGAGTCCCACTGAAGCTTTCTTT. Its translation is CASSLDGVGSPTEAFF.

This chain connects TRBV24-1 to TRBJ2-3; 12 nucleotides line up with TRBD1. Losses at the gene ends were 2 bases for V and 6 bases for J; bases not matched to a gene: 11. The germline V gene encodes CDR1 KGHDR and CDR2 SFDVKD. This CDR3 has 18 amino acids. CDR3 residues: CATSDWTPGTGGWDTQYF. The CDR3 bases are TGTGCCACCAGTGATTGGACCCCCGGGACAGGGGGCTGGGATACGCAGTATTTT.

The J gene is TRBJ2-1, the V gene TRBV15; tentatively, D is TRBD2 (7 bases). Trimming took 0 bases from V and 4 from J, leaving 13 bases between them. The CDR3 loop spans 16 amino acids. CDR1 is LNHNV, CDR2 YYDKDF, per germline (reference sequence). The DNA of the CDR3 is TGTGCCACCAGCAGAGATAGGGGGGGTAATTACAATGAGCAGTTCTTC. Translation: CATSRDRGGNYNEQFF.

The CDR3 is CASSSSGLVVSHEQFF. DNA for the CDR3: TGTGCCAGCAGCTCAAGCGGACTAGTGGTTTCCCATGAGCAGTTCTTC. The chain employs TRBV7-9 and TRBJ2-1; TRBD2 aligns across 7 bases. CDR3 size: 16 residues. Trimming took 4 bases from V and 8 from J; bases not matched to a gene: 14. Germline CDR1 SEHNR, CDR2 FQNEAQ (reference sequence).

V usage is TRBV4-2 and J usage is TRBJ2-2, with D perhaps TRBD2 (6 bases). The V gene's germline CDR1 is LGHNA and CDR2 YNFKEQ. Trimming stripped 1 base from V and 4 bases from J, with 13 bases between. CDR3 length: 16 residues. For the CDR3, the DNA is TGTGCCAGCAGCCAAGTGCGGGGCTACCTCACCGGGGAGCTGTTTTTT. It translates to CASSQVRGYLTGELFF.

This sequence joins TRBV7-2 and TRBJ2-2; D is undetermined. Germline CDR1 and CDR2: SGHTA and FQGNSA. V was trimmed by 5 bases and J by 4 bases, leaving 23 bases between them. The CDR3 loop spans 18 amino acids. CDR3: CASSRKRLAALSTGELFF. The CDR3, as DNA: TGTGCCAGCAGCCGAAAAAGATTGGCAGCCTTGAGCACCGGGGAGCTGTTTTTT.

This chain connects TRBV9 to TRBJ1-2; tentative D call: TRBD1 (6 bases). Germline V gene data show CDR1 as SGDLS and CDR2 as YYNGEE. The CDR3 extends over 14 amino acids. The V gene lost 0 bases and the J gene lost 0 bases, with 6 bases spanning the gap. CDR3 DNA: TGTGCCAGCAGCGTAGAGGGGGCTAACTATGGCTACACCTTC. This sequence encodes CASSVEGANYGYTF. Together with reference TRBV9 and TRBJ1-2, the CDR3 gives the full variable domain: DSGVTQTPKHLITATGQRVTLRCSPRSGDLSVYWYQQSLDQGLQFLIQYYNGEERAKGNILERFSAQQFPDLHSELNLSSLELGDSALYFCASSVEGANYGYTFGSGTRLTVV.

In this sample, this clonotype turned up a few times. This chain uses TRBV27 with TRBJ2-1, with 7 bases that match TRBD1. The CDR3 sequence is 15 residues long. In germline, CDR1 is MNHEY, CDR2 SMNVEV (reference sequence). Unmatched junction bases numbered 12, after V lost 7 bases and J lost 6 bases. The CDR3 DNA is TGTGCCAGCATCGCATGGACAGGAGGATCCAATGAGCAGTTCTTC. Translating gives CASIAWTGGSNEQFF.

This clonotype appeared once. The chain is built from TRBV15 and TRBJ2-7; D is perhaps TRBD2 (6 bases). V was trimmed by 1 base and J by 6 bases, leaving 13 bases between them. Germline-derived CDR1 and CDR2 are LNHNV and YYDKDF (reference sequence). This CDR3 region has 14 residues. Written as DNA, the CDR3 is TGTGCCACCAGCAGAGTTGGGGACTCAAGCGAGCAGTACTTC. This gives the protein CATSRVGDSSEQYF.